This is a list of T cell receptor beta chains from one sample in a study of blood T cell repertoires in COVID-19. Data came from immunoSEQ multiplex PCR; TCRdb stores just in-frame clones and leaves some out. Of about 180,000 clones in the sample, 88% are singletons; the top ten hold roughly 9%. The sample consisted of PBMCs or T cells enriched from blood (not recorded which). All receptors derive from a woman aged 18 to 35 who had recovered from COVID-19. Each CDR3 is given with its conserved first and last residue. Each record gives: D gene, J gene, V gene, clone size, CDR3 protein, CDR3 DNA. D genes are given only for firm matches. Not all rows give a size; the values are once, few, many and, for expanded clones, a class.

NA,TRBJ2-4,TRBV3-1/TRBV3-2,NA,CASSQMGQDLKNIQYF,TGTGCCAGCAGCCAAATGGGACAAGACTTAAAAAACATTCAGTACTTC
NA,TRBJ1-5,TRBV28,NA,CASGPTDDQPQHF,TGTGCCAGCGGCCCGACAGACGATCAGCCCCAGCATTTT
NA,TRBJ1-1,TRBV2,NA,CASSERGLNTEAFF,TGTGCCAGCAGTGAAAGGGGTTTGAACACTGAAGCTTTCTTT
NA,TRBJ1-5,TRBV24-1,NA,CATSTGLESQPQHF,TGTGCCACCAGTACGGGACTGGAGAGTCAGCCCCAGCATTTT
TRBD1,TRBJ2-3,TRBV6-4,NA,CASSDSGQGTDTQYF,TGTGCCAGCAGTGACTCGGGACAGGGAACAGATACGCAGTATTTT
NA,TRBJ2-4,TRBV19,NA,CASSIGGAKNIQYF,TGTGCCAGTAGTATTGGGGGGGCCAAAAACATTCAGTACTTC
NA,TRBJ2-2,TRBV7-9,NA,CASSLDRNTGELFF,TGTGCCAGCAGCTTAGACAGGAACACCGGGGAGCTGTTTTTT
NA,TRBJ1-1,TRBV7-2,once,CASSLMAGDNTEAFF,TGTGCCAGCAGCTTAATGGCAGGGGATAACACTGAAGCTTTCTTT
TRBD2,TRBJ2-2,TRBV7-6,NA,CASSHRTSGRADWSTGELFF,TGTGCCAGCAGCCACCGGACTAGCGGGAGGGCTGACTGGAGCACCGGGGAGCTGTTTTTT
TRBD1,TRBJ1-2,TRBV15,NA,CATSSRRQGHYGYTF,TGTGCCACCAGCAGCCGAAGACAGGGGCACTATGGCTACACCTTC
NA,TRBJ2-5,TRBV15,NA,CATSRDPVAETQYF,TGTGCCACCAGCAGAGATCCGGTCGCGGAGACCCAGTACTTC
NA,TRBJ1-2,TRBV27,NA,CASSHPGFYGYTF,TGTGCCAGCAGCCACCCAGGGTTCTATGGCTACACCTTC
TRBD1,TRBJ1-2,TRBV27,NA,CASTRTGGNYGYTF,TGTGCCAGCACGAGGACAGGGGGTAACTATGGCTACACCTTC
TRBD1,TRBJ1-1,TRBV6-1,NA,CASSGNTGAATEAFF,TGTGCCAGCAGTGGGAATACAGGGGCAGCCACTGAAGCTTTCTTT
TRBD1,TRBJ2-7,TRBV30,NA,CAWSIGQGVAEQYF,TGTGCCTGGTCGATTGGACAGGGGGTCGCCGAGCAGTACTTC
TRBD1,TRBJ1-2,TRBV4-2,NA,CASSPSQGAYYGYTF,TGTGCCAGCAGCCCGTCACAGGGGGCTTACTATGGCTACACCTTC
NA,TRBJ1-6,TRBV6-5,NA,CASSSTGPRNSPLHF,TGTGCCAGCAGTAGTACAGGTCCTAGGAATTCACCCCTCCACTTT
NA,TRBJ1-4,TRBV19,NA,CASNPGGRSNEKLFF,TGTGCCAGTAATCCCGGGGGGAGGAGTAATGAAAAACTGTTTTTT
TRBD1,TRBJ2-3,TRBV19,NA,CASSAQTGTDSTDTQYF,TGTGCCAGTAGCGCACAAACCGGGACAGACTCCACAGATACGCAGTATTTT
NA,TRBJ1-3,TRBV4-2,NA,CASSQVGGADGNTIYF,TGTGCCAGCAGCCAAGTTGGGGGGGCGGATGGAAACACCATATATTTT
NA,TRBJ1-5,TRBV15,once,CATSTGWDQPQHF,TGTGCCACCAGCACAGGGTGGGATCAGCCCCAGCATTTT
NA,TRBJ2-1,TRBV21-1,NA,CASSKGEVEQFF,TGTGCCAGCAGCAAAGGGGAGGTTGAGCAGTTCTTC
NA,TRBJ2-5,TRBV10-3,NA,CAIRPGGAETQYF,TGTGCCATCAGACCTGGGGGGGCGGAGACCCAGTACTTC
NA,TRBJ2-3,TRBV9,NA,CASSVTRMGDTQYF,TGTGCCAGCAGCGTAACCCGGATGGGCGATACGCAGTATTTT
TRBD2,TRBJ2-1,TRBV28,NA,CASSRGGLAGRNEQFF,TGTGCCAGCAGTCGAGGGGGACTAGCGGGGCGGAATGAGCAGTTCTTC
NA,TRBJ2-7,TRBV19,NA,CASTMGAKSSYEQYF,TGTGCCAGTACCATGGGGGCCAAGAGCTCCTACGAGCAGTACTTC
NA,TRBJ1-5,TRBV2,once,CASSEFWLGPREIQPQHF,TGTGCCAGCAGTGAATTCTGGTTGGGCCCGCGCGAAATTCAGCCCCAGCATTTT
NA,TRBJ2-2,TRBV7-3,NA,CASTPGENTGELFF,TGTGCCAGCACTCCAGGGGAAAACACCGGGGAGCTGTTTTTT
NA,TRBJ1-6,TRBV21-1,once,CASSNITTDIPRQHNSPLHF,TGTGCCAGCAGCAATATAACAACCGACATACCCCGACAGCATAATTCACCCCTCCACTTT
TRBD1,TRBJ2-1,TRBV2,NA,CASSEDGTGRYEQFF,TGTGCCAGCAGTGAAGACGGGACAGGGAGGTATGAGCAGTTCTTC
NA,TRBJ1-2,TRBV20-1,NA,CSASSRQVSYGYTF,TGCAGTGCTAGTAGCCGACAGGTCAGCTATGGCTACACCTTC
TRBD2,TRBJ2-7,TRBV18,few,CASSPPLSLSSGPYEQYF,TGTGCCAGCTCACCACCGCTCTCTTTGTCTAGCGGGCCCTACGAGCAGTACTTC
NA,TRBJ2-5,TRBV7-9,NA,CASSLGSVQETQYF,TGTGCCAGCAGCTTAGGTTCTGTCCAAGAGACCCAGTACTTC
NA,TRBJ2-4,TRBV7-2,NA,CASSRTFSGNIQYF,TGTGCCAGCAGCCGGACTTTCTCAGGAAACATTCAGTACTTC
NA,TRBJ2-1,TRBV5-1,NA,CASSSQGTDFNEQFF,TGCGCCAGCAGCTCCCAGGGGACCGATTTCAATGAGCAGTTCTTC